The clone carrying this TCR beta chain was detected a few times. What it recognizes is unknown. This record belongs to a study of T-cell reconstitution after alpha-beta-depleted transplantation in children. General observations from the study: T-cell counts and diversity at one year post-transplant came mainly from newly produced T cells.

The CDR3 runs 15 residues. Looked up from germline, CDR1 is SQVTM and CDR2 is ANQGSEA. The V end was cut by 4 bases, the J end by 7 bases, with 20 bases between. During its preparation, the TCRbeta library received unique molecular identifiers. TCRdb fed the PCR reads into MiXCR, producing one record per CDR3 protein. Of hundreds of thousands of distinct CDR3 sequences detected, 16% appear once; the ten largest clones hold about 4.6%. This receptor was taken from a male patient younger than 18 who had a stem cell transplant for acute lymphoblastic leukemia, so the T cells may come from the graft donor. The rearrangement links TRBV29-1 to TRBJ2-1; D may be TRBD2 (7 bases). Sequences were derived from PBMCs, mostly from graft donor cells, sampled 360 days after TCRalphabeta/CD19-depleted stem cell transplant. CDR3 region: CSVGREREGGNEQFF. For the CDR3, the DNA is TGCAGCGTTGGCAGAGAGCGGGAAGGGGGGAATGAGCAGTTCTTC.